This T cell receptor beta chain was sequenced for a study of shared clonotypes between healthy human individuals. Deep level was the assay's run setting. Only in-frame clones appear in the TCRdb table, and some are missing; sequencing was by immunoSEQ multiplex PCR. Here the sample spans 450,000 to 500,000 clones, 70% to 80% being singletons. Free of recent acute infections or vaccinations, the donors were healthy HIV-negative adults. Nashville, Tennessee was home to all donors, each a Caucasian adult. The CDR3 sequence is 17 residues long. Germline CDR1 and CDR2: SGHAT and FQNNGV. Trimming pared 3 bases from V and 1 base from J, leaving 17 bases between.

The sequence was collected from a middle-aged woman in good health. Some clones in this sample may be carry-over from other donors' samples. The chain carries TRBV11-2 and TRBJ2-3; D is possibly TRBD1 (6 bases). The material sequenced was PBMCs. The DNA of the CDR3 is TGTGCCAGCAGCTTTACCATGACAGGATCCCGCACAGATACGCAGTATTTT. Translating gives CASSFTMTGSRTDTQYF.